The following is a T cell receptor (beta chain) sequence with its context. Its cognate antigen is unknown. This sample was taken from a study of Graves' ophthalmopathy and Graves' hyperthyroidism. Whole-study findings and limits: Sensitivity reached roughly 71% and specificity 72% to 80% when the model predicted ophthalmopathy progression. In blood, most expanded thyroid clonotypes above 0.001 frequency were also detected.

Ophthalmopathy donors showed moderate-to-severe activity, CAS ≥3, NOSPECS ≥4 and a duration under 3 months. It was on clinical symptoms, serum thyroxine, TRAb, thyroid ultrasound and orbital computed tomography that diagnosis relied. Researchers took RNA transcripts and amplified TCR beta CDR3 regions from them. HTBI-primed RT-PCR formed the first round, and a multiplex PCR formed the second. MiXCR was run by TCRdb on the multiplex PCR reads, yielding one entry per CDR3 protein. Found here are about 14,000 distinct CDR3 sequences, roughly 45% of them singletons; the top ten hold around 42%. The source material was peripheral blood. The TCR was taken from a woman in her 30s with Graves' ophthalmopathy.

CDR3 nucleotide sequence: TGCGCCAGCGGGCTAGCGGGGCTCCAAGAGACCCAGTACTTC. Its translation is CASGLAGLQETQYF. The chain joins TRBV5-1 to TRBJ2-5; 9 bases line up with TRBD2. The CDR3 extends over 14 amino acids. V trimming: 7 bases; J trimming: 1 base; junction bases outside the gene matches: 5. Germline CDR1 is SGHRS and CDR2 is YFSETQ.